This TCR beta chain was retrieved from a study of T cell clones after liver transplantation. The table came from immunoSEQ multiplex PCR; TCRdb's copy has only in-frame clones and leaves some out. The sample consists of roughly 40,000 clones, more than 70% of them appearing once. CDR3 length: 15 residues. Sorting of unstimulated PBMCs yielded separate CD3+CD4+ and CD3+CD8+ fractions. V usage is TRBV12-2 and J usage is TRBJ2-7; the tabulated D call, TRBD2, remains unverified against the DNA. TRBV12-2 is termed a pseudogene. The sequenced sample was CD4+ T cells from blood, obtained 24 months after liver transplant. This clonotype was obtained from a human patient who received a liver transplant. Among the T cells, some may be from the graft donor. The CDR3 DNA follows: TGTGCAAGTCGCTTAGTGAGCGTGAGCTCCTACGAGCAGTACTTC. Protein sequence: CASRLVSVSSYEQYF.